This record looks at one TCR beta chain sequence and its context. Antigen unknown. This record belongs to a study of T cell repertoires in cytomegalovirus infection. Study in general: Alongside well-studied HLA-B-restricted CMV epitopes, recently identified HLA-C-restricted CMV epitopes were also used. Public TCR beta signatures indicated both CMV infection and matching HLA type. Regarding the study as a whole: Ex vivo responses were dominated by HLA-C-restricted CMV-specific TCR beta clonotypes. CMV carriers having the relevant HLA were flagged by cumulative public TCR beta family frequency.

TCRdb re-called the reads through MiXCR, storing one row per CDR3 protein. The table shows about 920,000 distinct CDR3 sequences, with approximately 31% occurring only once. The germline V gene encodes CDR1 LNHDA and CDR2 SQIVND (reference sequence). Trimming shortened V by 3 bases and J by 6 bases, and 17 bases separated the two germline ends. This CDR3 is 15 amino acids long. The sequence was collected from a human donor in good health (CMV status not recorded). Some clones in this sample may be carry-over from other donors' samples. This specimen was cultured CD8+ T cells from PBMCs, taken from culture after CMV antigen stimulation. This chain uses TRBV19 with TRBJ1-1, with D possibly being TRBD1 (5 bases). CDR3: CASSIPGQEGPEAFF. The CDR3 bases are TGTGCCAGTAGTATTCCAGGGCAGGAGGGTCCTGAAGCTTTCTTT.